This paragraph covers one TCR beta chain sequence. Its antigen remains undetermined. Base qualities are missing; no much larger clone stands one base away. The CDR3, cysteine through phenylalanine, is 15 amino acids long. Left in the record is the CDR3 DNA by itself, 45 bases read in frame from the first base. Between the V and J ends, shortened by 0 bases and 2 bases respectively, the junction contains 10 bases. The germline V gene (reference sequence) supplies CDR1 LNHDA and CDR2 SQIVND. This sample is part of a study of sequential checkpoint blockade in melanoma (dated by TCRdb to about 2019). Regarding the complete study: Using 1:1 randomization, the trial assigned patients either to first-line nivolumab followed by ipilimumab (arm A) or to ipilimumab followed by nivolumab (arm B). Both trial sequences were followed by maintenance nivolumab. DNA from approximately 88 pretreatment melanoma tumor samples was subjected to TCRbeta immunosequencing. For 20 to 25 patients, matched tumor biopsies were obtained before treatment and at week 13, following single-agent nivolumab (arm A) or ipilimumab (arm B). The same lesion was the source of 75% to 90% of the matched pre- and post-treatment tumor biopsy pairs. The research as a whole found: Achieving clinical benefit was about 30 times more likely for patients whose tumor T-cell fraction and clonality increased by week 13. Small sample sizes and reduced statistical power limited the analyses of tumor T-cell fraction within each arm. In the nivolumab-first arm (arm A), an association was found between pretreatment tumor TIL clonality and response (P = .04). Validation of the response-prediction model combining TCR metrics and mutation burden is needed in larger, independent patient cohorts. Tumor T-cell fraction and clonality were correlated with PD-L1 staining and CD8+ T-cell counts, but not with mutational load.

The treatment or condition label for this specimen denotes: randomized to nivolumab then ipilimumab (arm A) or the reverse (arm B). Prior DNA-damaging chemotherapy had not been received by any trial patient. Samples came from patients with melanoma in CheckMate 064, a randomized, open-label phase II trial of sequential checkpoint blockade. Genomic DNA from formalin-fixed paraffin-embedded (FFPE) tissue samples served as the input for tumor TCR sequencing. TCRbeta CDR3 regions were immunosequenced from genomic DNA with the immunoSEQ Assay. Genomic DNA was amplified by bias-controlled multiplex PCR before high-throughput sequencing. In the source study's methods: To quantify the absolute abundance of each unique TCRbeta CDR3 region, the sequences were collapsed and filtered. Clonality was defined as 1 minus Pielou's evenness and was calculated using productive rearrangements only. Tumor T-cell fraction was calculated by normalizing TCRbeta template counts to the amount of usable DNA, which was estimated from several housekeeping genes. Clones with significantly greater frequencies in on-treatment versus baseline samples were identified using a previously published method. TCRdb limited this immuneACCESS table to in-frame rearrangements with V and J called. A share of clones is missing; checked studies link under half to unresolved V genes, and the rest is unexplained. V and J calls and clone size are given by that table; D and trimming were obtained from the DNA. For this sample there are roughly 4,500 clones; about a quarter appear just once. The top ten clones comprise about 15% of the sample.

This receptor chain uses TRBV19 and TRBJ2-5; too little of a D gene remains to name it. The receptor was isolated from a human donor with melanoma. The sequenced sample was tumor tissue (inferred from file names), obtained from a patient given nivolumab and ipilimumab in sequence. For the CDR3, the sequence is CASSIDLRSQETQYF. The DNA sequence follows: TGTGCCAGTAGTATAGATCTGCGGAGTCAAGAGACCCAGTACTTC.